What follows describes a single TCR beta chain. Its target is unknown. The CDR3 runs 13 residues. Between the trimmed V and J ends, which lost 6 bases and 11 bases, there was a span of 20 bases. This record belongs to a study of T-cell memory formation after mild COVID-19. Study-level background: Among the donors, TCR clusters were largely specific to each donor.

Study findings and constraints: What remained unconfirmed was the SARS-CoV-2 specificity of second-wave clones peaking on day 37. A second wave expanding day 15 to 37 was CD4+-biased; contracting clones were balanced.

UMIs and sample barcodes were carried by the TCR alpha and TCR beta cDNA libraries that 5'RACE produced using constant-segment primers. TCRdb reprocessed the 5' RACE reads via MiXCR and lists one record per CDR3 protein. The sample carries 350,000 to 500,000 distinct CDR3 sequences, roughly a quarter recorded once. The receptor comes from an adult woman who had mild COVID-19 (a few samples of this study predate the infection). Cell type and time point are not known. The material sequenced was PBMCs or a T cell subset sorted from them (not recorded which). V usage is TRBV12-3 or TRBV12-4 and J usage is TRBJ2-7; the D is unclear. CDR3 DNA sequence: TGTGCCAGCAGCTACTCACCTGACTTAGAGGAGTACTTC. It specifies CASSYSPDLEEYF.